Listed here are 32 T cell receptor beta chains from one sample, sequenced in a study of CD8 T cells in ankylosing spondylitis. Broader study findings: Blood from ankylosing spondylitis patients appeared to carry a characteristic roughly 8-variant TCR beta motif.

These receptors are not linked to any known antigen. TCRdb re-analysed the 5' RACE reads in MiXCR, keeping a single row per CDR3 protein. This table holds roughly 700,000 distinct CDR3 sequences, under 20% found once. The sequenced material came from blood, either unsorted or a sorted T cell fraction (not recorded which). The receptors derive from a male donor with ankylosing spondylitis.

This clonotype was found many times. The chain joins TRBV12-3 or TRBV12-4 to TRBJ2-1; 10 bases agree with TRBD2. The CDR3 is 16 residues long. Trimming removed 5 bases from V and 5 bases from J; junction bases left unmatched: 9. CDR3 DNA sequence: TGTGCCAGCAGTACAAGAGGTAGCGGGGGGAACAATGAGCAGTTCTTC. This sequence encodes CASSTRGSGGNNEQFF.

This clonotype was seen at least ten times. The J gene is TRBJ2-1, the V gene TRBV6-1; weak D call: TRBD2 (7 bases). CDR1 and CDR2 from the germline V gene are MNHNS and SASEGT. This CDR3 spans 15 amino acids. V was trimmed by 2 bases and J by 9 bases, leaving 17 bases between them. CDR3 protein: CASSEKVGGGLEQFF. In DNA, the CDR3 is TGTGCCAGCAGTGAAAAAGTGGGAGGGGGTCTTGAGCAGTTCTTC.

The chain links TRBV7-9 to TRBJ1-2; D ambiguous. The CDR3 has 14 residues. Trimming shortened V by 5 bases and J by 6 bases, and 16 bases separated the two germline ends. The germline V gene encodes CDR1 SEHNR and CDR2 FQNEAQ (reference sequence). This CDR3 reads CASSPVSLHHGYTF. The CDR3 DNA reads TGTGCCAGCAGCCCAGTAAGCCTACACCATGGCTACACCTTC.

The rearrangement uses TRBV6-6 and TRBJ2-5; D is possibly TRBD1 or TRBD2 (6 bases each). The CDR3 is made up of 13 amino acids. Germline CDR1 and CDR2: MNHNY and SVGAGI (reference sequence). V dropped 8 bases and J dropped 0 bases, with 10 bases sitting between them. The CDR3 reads CASVGGYQETQYF. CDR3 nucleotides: TGTGCCAGCGTGGGGGGCTACCAAGAGACCCAGTACTTC.

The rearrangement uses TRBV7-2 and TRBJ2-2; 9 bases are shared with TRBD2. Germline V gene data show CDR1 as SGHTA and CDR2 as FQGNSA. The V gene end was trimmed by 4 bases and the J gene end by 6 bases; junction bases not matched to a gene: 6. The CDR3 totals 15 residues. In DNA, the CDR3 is TGTGCCAGCAGCTGGCGGGGGGGTTCTTCCGGGGAGCTGTTTTTT. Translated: CASSWRGGSSGELFF.

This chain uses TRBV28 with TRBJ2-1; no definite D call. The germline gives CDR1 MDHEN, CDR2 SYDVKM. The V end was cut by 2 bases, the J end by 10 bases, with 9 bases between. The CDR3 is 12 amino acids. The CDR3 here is CASSLIAREQFF. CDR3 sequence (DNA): TGTGCCAGCAGTTTAATAGCCCGAGAGCAGTTCTTC.

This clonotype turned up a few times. The CDR3 nucleotides read TGCGCCAGCAGTCTCCAGGGGCTGGATGGCTACACCTTC. Amino acids: CASSLQGLDGYTF. The gene calls are TRBV5-1 and TRBJ1-2, with TRBD1 as a possible D gene (6 bases). The germline gives CDR1 SGHRS, CDR2 YFSETQ. The V gene lost 5 bases and the J gene lost 6 bases, with 14 bases spanning the gap. CDR3 length: 13 residues.

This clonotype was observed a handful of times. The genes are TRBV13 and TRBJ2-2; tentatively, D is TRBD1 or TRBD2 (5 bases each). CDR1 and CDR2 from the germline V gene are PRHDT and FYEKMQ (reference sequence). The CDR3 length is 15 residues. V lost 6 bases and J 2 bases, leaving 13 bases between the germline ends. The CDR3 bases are TGTGCCAGCAGGATTGGGGGTTCCAACACCGGGGAGCTGTTTTTT. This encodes CASRIGGSNTGELFF.

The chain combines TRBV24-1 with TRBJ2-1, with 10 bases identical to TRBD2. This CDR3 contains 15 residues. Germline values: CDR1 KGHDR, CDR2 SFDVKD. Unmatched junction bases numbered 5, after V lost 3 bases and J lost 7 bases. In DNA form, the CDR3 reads TGTGCCACCAGTGATATAGCGGGAGGACAAAATGAGCAGTTCTTC. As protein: CATSDIAGGQNEQFF.

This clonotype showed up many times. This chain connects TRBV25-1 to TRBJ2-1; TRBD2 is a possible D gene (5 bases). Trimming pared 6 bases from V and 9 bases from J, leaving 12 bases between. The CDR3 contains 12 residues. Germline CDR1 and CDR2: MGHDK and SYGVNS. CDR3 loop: CASRLEGGEQFF. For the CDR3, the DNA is TGTGCCAGCAGACTAGAGGGTGGTGAGCAGTTCTTC.

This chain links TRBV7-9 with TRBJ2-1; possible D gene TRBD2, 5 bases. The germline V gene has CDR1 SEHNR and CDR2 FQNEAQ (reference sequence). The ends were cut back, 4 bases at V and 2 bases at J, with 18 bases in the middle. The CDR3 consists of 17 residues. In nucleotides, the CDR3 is TGTGCCAGCAGCTCAATACGATGGGCTAGCCCCTACAATGAGCAGTTCTTC. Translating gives CASSSIRWASPYNEQFF.

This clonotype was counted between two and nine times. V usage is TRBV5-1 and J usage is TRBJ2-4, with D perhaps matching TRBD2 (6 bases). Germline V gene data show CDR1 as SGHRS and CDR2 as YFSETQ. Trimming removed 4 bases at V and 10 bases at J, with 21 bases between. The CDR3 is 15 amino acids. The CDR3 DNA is TGCGCCAGCAGCCCAGGAGGTCGGGACTCATTAATTCAGTACTTC. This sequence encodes CASSPGGRDSLIQYF. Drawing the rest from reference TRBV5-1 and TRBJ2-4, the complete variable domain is KAGVTQTPRYLIKTRGQQVTLSCSPISGHRSVSWYQQTPGQGLQFLFEYFSETQRNKGNFPGRFSGRQFSNSRSEMNVSTLELGDSALYLCASSPGGRDSLIQYFGAGTRLSVL.

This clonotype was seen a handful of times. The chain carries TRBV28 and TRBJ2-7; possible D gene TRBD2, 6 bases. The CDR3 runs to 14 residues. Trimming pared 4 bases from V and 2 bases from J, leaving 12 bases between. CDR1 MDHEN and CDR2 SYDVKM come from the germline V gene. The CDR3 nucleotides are TGTGCCAGCAGTTCCCCGGGAGTCACCTACGAGCAGTACTTC. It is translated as CASSSPGVTYEQYF.

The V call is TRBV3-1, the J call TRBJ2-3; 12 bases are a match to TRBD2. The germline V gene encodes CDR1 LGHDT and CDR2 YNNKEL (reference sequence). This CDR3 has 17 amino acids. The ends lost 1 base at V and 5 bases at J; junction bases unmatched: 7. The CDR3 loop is CASSQAPLAGGIDTQYF. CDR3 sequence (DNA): TGTGCCAGCAGCCAAGCCCCCCTAGCGGGGGGGATAGATACGCAGTATTTT.

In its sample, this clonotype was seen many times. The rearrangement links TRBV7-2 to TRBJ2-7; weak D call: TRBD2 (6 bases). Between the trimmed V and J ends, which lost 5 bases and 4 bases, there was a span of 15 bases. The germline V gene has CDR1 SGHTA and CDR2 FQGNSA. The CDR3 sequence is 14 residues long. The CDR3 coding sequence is TGTGCCAGCAGCCCAGGAGGGCAAATTTACGAGCAGTACTTC. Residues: CASSPGGQIYEQYF.

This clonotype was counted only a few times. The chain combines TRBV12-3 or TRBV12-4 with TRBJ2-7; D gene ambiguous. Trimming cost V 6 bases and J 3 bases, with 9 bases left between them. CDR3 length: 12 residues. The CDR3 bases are TGTGCCAGCAGCAAACACTACTACGAGCAGTACTTC. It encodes CASSKHYYEQYF.

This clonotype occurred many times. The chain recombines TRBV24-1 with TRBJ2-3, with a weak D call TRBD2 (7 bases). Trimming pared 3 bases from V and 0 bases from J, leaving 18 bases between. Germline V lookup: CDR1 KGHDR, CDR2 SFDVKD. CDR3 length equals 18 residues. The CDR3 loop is CATSDGSGGRLSTDTQYF. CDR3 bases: TGTGCCACCAGTGATGGATCGGGGGGCCGTCTTAGCACAGATACGCAGTATTTT.

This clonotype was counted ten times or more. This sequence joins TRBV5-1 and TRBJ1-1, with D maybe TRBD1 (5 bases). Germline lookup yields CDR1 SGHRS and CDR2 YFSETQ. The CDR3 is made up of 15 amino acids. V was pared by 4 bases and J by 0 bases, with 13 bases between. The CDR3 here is CASSLSGTVNTEAFF. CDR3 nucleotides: TGCGCCAGCAGCCTCTCCGGGACGGTGAACACTGAAGCTTTCTTT.

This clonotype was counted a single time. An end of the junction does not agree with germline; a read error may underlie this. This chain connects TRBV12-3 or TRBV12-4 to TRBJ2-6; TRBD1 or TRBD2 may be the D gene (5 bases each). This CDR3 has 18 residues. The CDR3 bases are TGTGCCAGCAGTTTCCGGGTGGGGGAGCTTTCTGAGGCCAACGTCCTGACTTTC. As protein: CASSFRVGELSEANVLTF.

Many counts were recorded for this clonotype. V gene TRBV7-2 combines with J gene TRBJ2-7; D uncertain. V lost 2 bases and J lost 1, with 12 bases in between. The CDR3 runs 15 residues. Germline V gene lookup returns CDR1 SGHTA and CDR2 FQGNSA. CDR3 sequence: CASSLIAGYSYEQYF. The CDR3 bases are TGTGCCAGCAGCTTAATCGCAGGTTATTCCTACGAGCAGTACTTC.

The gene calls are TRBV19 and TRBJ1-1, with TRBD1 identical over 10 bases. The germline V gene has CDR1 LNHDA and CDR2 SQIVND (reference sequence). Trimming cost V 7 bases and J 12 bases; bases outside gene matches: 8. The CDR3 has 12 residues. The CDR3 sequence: CASKWGTGVSFF. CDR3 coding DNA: TGTGCCAGTAAATGGGGGACAGGGGTATCTTTCTTT.

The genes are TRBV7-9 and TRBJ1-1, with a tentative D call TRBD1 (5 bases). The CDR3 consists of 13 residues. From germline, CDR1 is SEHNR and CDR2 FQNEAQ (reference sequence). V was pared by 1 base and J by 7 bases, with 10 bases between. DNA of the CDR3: TGTGCCAGCAGCTTAGGGACAAGCAGTGAAGCTTTCTTT. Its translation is CASSLGTSSEAFF.

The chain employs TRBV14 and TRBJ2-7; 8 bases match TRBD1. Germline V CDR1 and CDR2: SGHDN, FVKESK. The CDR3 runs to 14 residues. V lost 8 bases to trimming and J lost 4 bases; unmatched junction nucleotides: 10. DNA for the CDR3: TGTGCCAGCGGGGGGACAGGTGGTCTTTACGAGCAGTACTTC. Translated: CASGGTGGLYEQYF.

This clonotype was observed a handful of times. The CDR3 coding sequence is TGTGCCAGCAGCCAGTACTCCCCGGGAGCCGGCTACACCTTC. Translation: CASSQYSPGAGYTF. The rearrangement joins TRBV4-2 to TRBJ1-2; D gene unclear. There are 14 residues in the CDR3. V was cut by 3 bases and J by 8 bases, with 16 bases left in between. CDR1 and CDR2 from the germline V gene are LGHNA and YNFKEQ.

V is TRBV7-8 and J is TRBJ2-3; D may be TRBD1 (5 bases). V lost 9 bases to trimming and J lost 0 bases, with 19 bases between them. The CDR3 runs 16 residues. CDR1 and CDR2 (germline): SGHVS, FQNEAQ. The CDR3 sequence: CASYLGAVSSTDTQYF. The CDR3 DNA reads TGTGCCAGTTACCTAGGGGCGGTTTCAAGCACAGATACGCAGTATTTT. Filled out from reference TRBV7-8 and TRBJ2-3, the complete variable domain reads GAGVSQSPRYKVAKRGQDVALRCDPISGHVSLFWYQQALGQGPEFLTYFQNEAQLDKSGLPSDRFFAERPEGSVSTLKIQRTQQEDSAVYLCASYLGAVSSTDTQYFGPGTRLTVL.

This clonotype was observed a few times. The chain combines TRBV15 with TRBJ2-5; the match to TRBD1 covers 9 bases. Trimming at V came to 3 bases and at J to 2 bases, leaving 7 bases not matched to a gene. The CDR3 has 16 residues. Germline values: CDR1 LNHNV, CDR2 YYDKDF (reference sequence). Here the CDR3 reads CATSRNGDRVQETQYF. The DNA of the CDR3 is TGTGCCACCAGCAGGAATGGGGACAGGGTTCAAGAGACCCAGTACTTC.

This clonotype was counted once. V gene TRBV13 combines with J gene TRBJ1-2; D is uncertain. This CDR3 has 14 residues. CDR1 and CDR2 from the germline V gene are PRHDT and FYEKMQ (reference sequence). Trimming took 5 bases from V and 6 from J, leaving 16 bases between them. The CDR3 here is CASSVGDPYHGYTF. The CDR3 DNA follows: TGTGCCAGCAGCGTGGGTGATCCCTATCATGGCTACACCTTC. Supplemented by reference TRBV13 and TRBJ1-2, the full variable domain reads AAGVIQSPRHLIKEKRETATLKCYPIPRHDTVYWYQQGPGQDPQFLISFYEKMQSDKGSIPDRFSAQQFSDYHSELNMSSLELGDSALYFCASSVGDPYHGYTFGSGTRLTVV.

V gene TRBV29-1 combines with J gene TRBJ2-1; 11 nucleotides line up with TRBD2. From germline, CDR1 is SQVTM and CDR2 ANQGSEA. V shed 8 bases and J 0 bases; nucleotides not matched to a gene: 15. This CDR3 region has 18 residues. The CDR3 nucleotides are TGCAGCACCCCGACCCTAGCGGGGGGATGGGCCTCCTACAATGAGCAGTTCTTC. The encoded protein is CSTPTLAGGWASYNEQFF.

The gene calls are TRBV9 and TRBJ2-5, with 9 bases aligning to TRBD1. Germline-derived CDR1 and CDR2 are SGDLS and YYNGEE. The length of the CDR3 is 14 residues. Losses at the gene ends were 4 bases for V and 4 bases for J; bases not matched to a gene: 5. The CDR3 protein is CASSYTGGAETQYF. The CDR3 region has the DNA TGTGCCAGCAGCTATACAGGGGGCGCAGAGACCCAGTACTTC. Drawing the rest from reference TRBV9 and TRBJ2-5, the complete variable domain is DSGVTQTPKHLITATGQRVTLRCSPRSGDLSVYWYQQSLDQGLQFLIQYYNGEERAKGNILERFSAQQFPDLHSELNLSSLELGDSALYFCASSYTGGAETQYFGPGTRLLVL.

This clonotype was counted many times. CDR3 sequence (DNA): TGTGCCAGCAGTTTTGGGCAGAACACTGAAGCTTTCTTT. Its protein is CASSFGQNTEAFF. The chain uses TRBV12-3 or TRBV12-4 and TRBJ1-1; D is unclear. The CDR3 is 13 residues long. V lost 3 bases to trimming and J lost 1 base, with 6 bases between them.

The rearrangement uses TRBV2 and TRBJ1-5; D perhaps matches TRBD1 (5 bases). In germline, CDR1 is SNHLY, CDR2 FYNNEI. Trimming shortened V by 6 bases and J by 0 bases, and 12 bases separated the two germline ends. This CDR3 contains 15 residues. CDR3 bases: TGTGCCAGCAGGACCGGGACCGCTAGCAATCAGCCCCAGCATTTT. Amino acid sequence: CASRTGTASNQPQHF.

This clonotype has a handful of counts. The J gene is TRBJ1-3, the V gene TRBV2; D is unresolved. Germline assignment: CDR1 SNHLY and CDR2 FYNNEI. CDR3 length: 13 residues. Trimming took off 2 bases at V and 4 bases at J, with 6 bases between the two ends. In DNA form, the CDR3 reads TGTGCCAGCAGTGAAACAAACGGAAACACCATATATTTT. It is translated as CASSETNGNTIYF.